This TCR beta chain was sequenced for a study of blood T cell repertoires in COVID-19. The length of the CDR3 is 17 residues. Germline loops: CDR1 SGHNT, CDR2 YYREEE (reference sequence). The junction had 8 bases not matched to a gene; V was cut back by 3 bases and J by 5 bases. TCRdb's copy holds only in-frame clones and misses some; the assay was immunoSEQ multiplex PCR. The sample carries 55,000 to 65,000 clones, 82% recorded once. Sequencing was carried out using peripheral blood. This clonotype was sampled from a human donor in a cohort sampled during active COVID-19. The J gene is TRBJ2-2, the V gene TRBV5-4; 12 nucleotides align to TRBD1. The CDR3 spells CASSSPGTGGPTGELFF. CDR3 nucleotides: TGTGCCAGCAGCTCCCCCGGGACAGGGGGCCCAACCGGGGAGCTGTTTTTT.